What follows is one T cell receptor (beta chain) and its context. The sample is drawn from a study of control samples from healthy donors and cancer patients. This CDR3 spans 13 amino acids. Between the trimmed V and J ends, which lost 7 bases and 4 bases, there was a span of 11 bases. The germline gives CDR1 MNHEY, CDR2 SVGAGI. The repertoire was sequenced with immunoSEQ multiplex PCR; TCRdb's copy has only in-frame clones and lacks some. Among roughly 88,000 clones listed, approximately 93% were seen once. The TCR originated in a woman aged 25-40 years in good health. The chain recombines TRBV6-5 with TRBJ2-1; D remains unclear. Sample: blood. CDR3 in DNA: TGTGCCAGCATTCGGGCCAGTTACAATGAGCAGTTCTTC. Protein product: CASIRASYNEQFF.